What follows are 7 T cell receptor beta chains derived from one specimen sequenced in a study of shared clonotypes between healthy human individuals. The data were produced by immunoSEQ multiplex PCR, yet TCRdb's version contains in-frame clones alone and is incomplete. The sample contains about 2.3 million clones, 85% to 95% of which appear only once. The sample was naive CD4+ T cells from PBMCs. The sample's subset: CD45RA+ positively selected. These receptors originate from a man aged 18-30 years in good health. Some clones in this sample may be carry-over from other donors' samples.

The chain employs TRBV29-1 and TRBJ2-7; TRBD2 aligns across 12 bases. The J segment lost 2 bases and the V segment lost 7 bases, leaving 3 bases of the junction unmatched. The CDR3 length is 13 residues. CDR1 and CDR2 from the germline V gene are SQVTM and ANQGSEA. The CDR3 nucleotides read TGCAGCGGCGGACTAGCGGGGACCTACGAGCAGTACTTC. Translated: CSGGLAGTYEQYF.

A note on this clone: The sample carries other DNA sequences with the same CDR3. This CDR3 reads CASSRTSASTDTQYF. Here the CDR3 DNA reads TGTGCCAGCAGCAGGACTAGCGCGAGCACAGATACGCAGTATTTT. This rearrangement joins TRBV9 to TRBJ2-3, with TRBD2 matching 9 bases. After removal of 4 bases from V and 0 bases from J, the junction contained 3 bases not matched to a gene. Germline V lookup: CDR1 SGDLS, CDR2 YYNGEE. The CDR3 spans 15 residues.

The V gene is TRBV20-1, the J gene TRBJ2-5; TRBD1 is a possible D gene (5 bases). Deletions cut 4 bases from V and 12 bases from J, with 6 bases between. The CDR3 is 8 amino acids. The germline V gene has CDR1 DFQATT and CDR2 SNEGSKA (reference sequence). The CDR3 protein is CSAKDKYF. In DNA form, the CDR3 reads TGCAGTGCTAAGGACAAGTACTTC.

Note on this clone: Additional DNA sequences in this sample encode the identical CDR3. This sequence joins TRBV5-1 and TRBJ2-1, with a tentative D call TRBD2 (7 bases). CDR1 and CDR2 from the germline V gene are SGHRS and YFSETQ. The CDR3 length is 15 residues. Trimming removed 0 bases from V and 4 bases from J, with 11 bases in between. The CDR3 sequence: CASSLVAGAYNEQFF. Here the CDR3 DNA reads TGCGCCAGCAGCTTGGTCGCGGGGGCTTACAATGAGCAGTTCTTC.

This clone was recorded once. J is TRBJ1-2 and V is TRBV27; D remains unclear. The germline V and J ends were trimmed by 4 bases and 4 bases, with 13 bases remaining between them. The CDR3 length is 14 residues. Germline-derived CDR1 and CDR2 are MNHEY and SMNVEV (reference sequence). CDR3: CASSSTPERYGYTF. The CDR3 DNA is TGTGCCAGCAGTTCCACTCCAGAGCGCTATGGCTACACCTTC.

The chain employs TRBV5-1 and TRBJ2-5, with a weak D call TRBD1 (6 bases). Trimming pared 5 bases from V and 2 bases from J, leaving 13 bases between. The CDR3 is made up of 14 amino acids. Germline V gene data show CDR1 as SGHRS and CDR2 as YFSETQ. The CDR3 nucleotides read TGCGCCAGCAGGGGATGGACAGAGCAAGAGACCCAGTACTTC. Protein sequence: CASRGWTEQETQYF. Combining the CDR3 with reference TRBV5-1 and TRBJ2-5 gives the whole variable domain KAGVTQTPRYLIKTRGQQVTLSCSPISGHRSVSWYQQTPGQGLQFLFEYFSETQRNKGNFPGRFSGRQFSNSRSEMNVSTLELGDSALYLCASRGWTEQETQYFGPGTRLLVL.

The rearrangement uses TRBV5-3 and TRBJ1-5, with a possible D match to TRBD1 (6 bases). TRBV5-3 is classed as an ORF, of uncertain function. The CDR3 runs to 15 residues. V was shortened by 4 bases and J by 4 bases, with 15 bases between the two germline ends. For the CDR3, the DNA is TGTGCCAGAAGCACCCCGGGACACCTTAATCAGCCCCAGCATTTT. This codes for CARSTPGHLNQPQHF.